The rows below give T cell receptor beta chains drawn from one sample of a study of blood T cell repertoires in COVID-19. Data came from immunoSEQ multiplex PCR; TCRdb stores just in-frame clones and leaves some out. The data hold about 270,000 clones, with more than 70% observed a single time. Sequenced sample: peripheral blood. The receptor source for this set is a woman between 18 and 29 years old with acute or convalescent COVID-19. CDR3s include the opening cysteine and the closing phenylalanine or tryptophan. A D gene is named only where the DNA matches it firmly. For some rows the clone size is stated as once, few or many, or as a class when expanded; others skip it.

>TRBD2|TRBJ2-3|once|TRBV11-3|14
TGTGCCAGCAGCTCGGGACTAGGCTCAGATACGCAGTATTTT
CASSSGLGSDTQYF
>-|TRBJ2-3|-|TRBV10-3|14
TGTGCCATCAGTTTCGACTCCCTCACAGATACGCAGTATTTT
CAISFDSLTDTQYF
>-|TRBJ2-2|-|TRBV7-2|15
TGTGCCAGCAGCCAACCCAGGGGACACACCGGGGAGCTGTTTTTT
CASSQPRGHTGELFF
>TRBD1|TRBJ2-5|-|TRBV6-5|15
TGTGCCAGCAGTCCCGGGACAGGGGGTAGGGAGACCCAGTACTTC
CASSPGTGGRETQYF
>TRBD2|TRBJ2-1|few|TRBV6-2/TRBV6-3|15
TGTGCCAGCAGCCACACTAGCGGGAGGGCCAATGAGCAGTTCTTC
CASSHTSGRANEQFF
>TRBD2|TRBJ2-7|-|TRBV30|14
TGTGCCTCCAAGCGGGAGGGCCTCATGGACGAGCAGTACTTC
CASKREGLMDEQYF
>TRBD2|TRBJ2-2|-|TRBV6-2/TRBV6-3|17
TGTGCCAGCAGCCCAAGGGCCGGGACTAGCGGGACCGGGGAGCTGTTTTTT
CASSPRAGTSGTGELFF
>TRBD1|TRBJ2-3|once|TRBV10-3|13
TGTGCCATCATGGGACAGGACACAGATACGCAGTATTTT
CAIMGQDTDTQYF
>-|TRBJ2-1|-|TRBV5-1|15
TGCGCCAGCAGCTTGGGCGGAGAACCCTACAATGAGCAGTTCTTC
CASSLGGEPYNEQFF
>-|TRBJ2-7|-|TRBV28|14
TGTGCCAGCAGTTTACCGGGGATCTCCTACGAGCAGTACTTC
CASSLPGISYEQYF
>-|TRBJ2-3|-|TRBV5-1|15
TGCGCCAGCAGCTTGGAACGGGGATACACAGATACGCAGTATTTT
CASSLERGYTDTQYF